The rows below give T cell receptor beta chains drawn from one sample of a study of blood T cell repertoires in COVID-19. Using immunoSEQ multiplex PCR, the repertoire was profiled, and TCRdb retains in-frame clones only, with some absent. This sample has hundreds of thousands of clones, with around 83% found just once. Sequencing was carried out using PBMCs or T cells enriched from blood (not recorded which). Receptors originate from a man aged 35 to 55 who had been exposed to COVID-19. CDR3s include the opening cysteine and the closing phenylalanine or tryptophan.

CDR3: CASSLKRQLAGGLDEQFF
V: TRBV7-9
J: TRBJ2-1

CDR3: CASSTATGLNEKLFF
V: TRBV4-1
J: TRBJ1-4

CDR3: CASSPGLAGGGYF
V: TRBV12-3/TRBV12-4
J: TRBJ2-3

CDR3: CASTLKGARGALFGPANYGYTF
V: TRBV27
J: TRBJ1-2

CDR3: CASSPLSRVYNEQFF
V: TRBV5-5
J: TRBJ2-1

CDR3: CATGGHLQQYF
V: TRBV25-1
J: TRBJ2-7

CDR3: CASSRTVNTGELFF
V: TRBV27
J: TRBJ2-2

CDR3: CASSKGQMNTEAFF
V: TRBV11-2
J: TRBJ1-1

CDR3: CASTGFSGLQETQYF
V: TRBV19
J: TRBJ2-5

CDR3: CASSLDGIHTGELFF
V: TRBV7-6
J: TRBJ2-2

CDR3: CASSLAGAARAQYF
V: TRBV14
J: TRBJ2-3

CDR3: CSVGGGGEQYF
V: TRBV29-1
J: TRBJ2-7

CDR3: CASSVGTGVSYNEQFF
V: TRBV9
J: TRBJ2-1

CDR3: CAGSGQNYGYTF
V: TRBV19
J: TRBJ1-2

CDR3: CAWNTGTGFGNTIYF
V: TRBV30
J: TRBJ1-3

CDR3: CASNKGHFVSEQYF
V: TRBV5-1
J: TRBJ2-7

CDR3: CASSGNRQVVGYGYTF
V: TRBV9
J: TRBJ1-2

CDR3: CASSLDSGIYGYTF
V: TRBV5-1
J: TRBJ1-2

CDR3: CASSLAGGTAQFF
V: TRBV5-1
J: TRBJ2-1

CDR3: CASSTHTDTQYF
V: TRBV3-1/TRBV3-2
J: TRBJ2-3